This TCR beta chain was sequenced in a study of shared clonotypes between healthy human individuals. Regarding the study as a whole: Non-shared clonotypes were found to have lower generation probabilities than the clonotypes that were shared by all four of the sorted-subset donors. An anticipated effect of sequencing depth on clonotype sharing among donors was recognized. Shared clonotypes: roughly 4.7% naive CD4, under 4% naive CD8, 2.3% memory CD4, 0.4% memory CD8.

The germline CDR1 and CDR2 sequences are SGDLS and YYNGEE. The CDR3 loop spans 13 amino acids. The ends were cut back, 1 base at V and 6 bases at J, with 8 bases in the middle. Using immunoSEQ multiplex PCR, the repertoire was profiled, and TCRdb retains in-frame clones only, with some absent. The table includes around 2.5 million clones, 93% detected once. Points on this clone: Its antigen is not known.

Sequencing input: naive CD4+ T cells from PBMCs. Subset denoted: CD45RA+ positively selected. V gene TRBV9 combines with J gene TRBJ1-5, with no clear D. This sequence was found in a man younger than 35 in good health. Some clones in this sample may be carry-over from other donors' samples. CDR3 nucleotides: TGTGCCAGCAGCGTATCCGATCTTCAGCCCCAGCATTTT. This sequence encodes CASSVSDLQPQHF.